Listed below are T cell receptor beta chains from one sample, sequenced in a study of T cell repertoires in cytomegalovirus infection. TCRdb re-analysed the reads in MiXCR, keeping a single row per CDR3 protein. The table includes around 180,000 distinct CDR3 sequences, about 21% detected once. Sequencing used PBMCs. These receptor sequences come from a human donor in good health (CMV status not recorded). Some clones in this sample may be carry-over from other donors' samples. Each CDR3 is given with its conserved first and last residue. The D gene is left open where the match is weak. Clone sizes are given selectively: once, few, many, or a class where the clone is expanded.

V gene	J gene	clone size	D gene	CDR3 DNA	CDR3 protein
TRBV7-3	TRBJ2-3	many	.	TGTGCCAGCAGCCTGCTTGGGGGCACAGATACGCAGTATTTT	CASSLLGGTDTQYF
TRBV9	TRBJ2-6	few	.	TGTGCCAGCAGCGTAGGAGGACTCCTCTCTGGGGCCAACGTCCTGACTTTC	CASSVGGLLSGANVLTF
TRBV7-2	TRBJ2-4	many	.	TGTGCCAGCAGCCACACAGCGAAAAACATTCAGTACTTC	CASSHTAKNIQYF
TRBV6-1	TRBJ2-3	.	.	TGTGCCAGCAGTGAAGATACGCCGACAGATACGCAGTATTTT	CASSEDTPTDTQYF
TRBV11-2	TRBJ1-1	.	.	TGTGCCAGCAGCTTAGGAGTCGTGCTGTTCTCTGAAGCTTTCTTT	CASSLGVVLFSEAFF
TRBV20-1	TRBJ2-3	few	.	TGCAGTGCTAGAGATCGAGGAGATACGCAGTATTTT	CSARDRGDTQYF
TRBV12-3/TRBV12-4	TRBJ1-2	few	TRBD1	TGTGCCAGCAGTTGGGGACAGGGGGCGACTGGCTACACCTTC	CASSWGQGATGYTF
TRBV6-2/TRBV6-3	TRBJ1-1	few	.	TGTGCCAGCACCTCCCAATTCGCTGAAGCTTTCTTT	CASTSQFAEAFF
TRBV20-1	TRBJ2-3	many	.	TGCAGTGCTAGGAGTCCTATGGGATTTGATACGCAGTATTTT	CSARSPMGFDTQYF
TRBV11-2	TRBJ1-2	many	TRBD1	TGTGCCAGCAGCCAGGACAGGTTCTATGGCTACACCTTC	CASSQDRFYGYTF
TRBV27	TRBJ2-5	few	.	TGTGCCAGCAGTTTATTCGGGGACCAGACCCAGTACTTC	CASSLFGDQTQYF
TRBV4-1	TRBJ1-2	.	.	TGCGCCAGCAGCCCGGCCCAGGGGAACTATGGCTACACCTTC	CASSPAQGNYGYTF
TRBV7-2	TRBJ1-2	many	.	TGTGCCAGCAGCTTAGCAGAACGAGCTAACTATGGCTACACCTTC	CASSLAERANYGYTF
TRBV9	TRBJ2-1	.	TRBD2	TGTGCCAGCAGCGTAGATCCCCCTAGCGGGATGGTCAATGAGCAGTTCTTC	CASSVDPPSGMVNEQFF
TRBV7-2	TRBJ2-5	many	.	TGTGCCAGCAGCACCGAAGCGGCCCAGTACTTC	CASSTEAAQYF
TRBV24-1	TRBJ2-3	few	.	TGTGCCACCAGTGATTCTACTGACGGACTCCTCTCCACAGATACGCAGTATTTT	CATSDSTDGLLSTDTQYF
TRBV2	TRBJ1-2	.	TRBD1	TGTGCCAGCAGCTTCGGACAGGGTCTTGGCTACACCTTC	CASSFGQGLGYTF
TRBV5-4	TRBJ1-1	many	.	TGTGCCAGCAGCTTGGGCCCGGCCACTGAAGCTTTCTTT	CASSLGPATEAFF
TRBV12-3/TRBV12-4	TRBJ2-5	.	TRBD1	TGTGCCAGCAGTCCCCTCGGTGCAGGGGGAGAGACCCAGTACTTC	CASSPLGAGGETQYF
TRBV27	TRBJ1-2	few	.	TGTGCCAGCAGTCATCCCCCCTTGGGCAGGGTAGATGGCTACACCTTC	CASSHPPLGRVDGYTF
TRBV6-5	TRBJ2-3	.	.	TGTGCCAGCAGTTACCGGGACCCTAGCACAGATAAGCAGTATTTT	CASSYRDPSTDKQYF
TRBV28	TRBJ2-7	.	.	TGTGCCAGCAGTTTTCACGACAGATTAAGGGGTTACGAGCAGTACTTC	CASSFHDRLRGYEQYF
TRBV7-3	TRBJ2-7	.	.	TGTGCCAGCAGCCTGGTCGCGTCAATCGAGCAGTACTTC	CASSLVASIEQYF
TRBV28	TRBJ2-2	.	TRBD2	TGTGCCAGCAGTACCGTCCGGCGGGAGTACGCCGGGGAGCTGTTTTTT	CASSTVRREYAGELFF
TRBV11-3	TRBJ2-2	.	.	TGTGCCAGCAGCGCTAAGAGGGCAGGGGAGCTGTTTTTT	CASSAKRAGELFF
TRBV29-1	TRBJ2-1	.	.	TGCAGCGCGGGAAAGGGGGGATCCTACAATGAGCAGTTCTTC	CSAGKGGSYNEQFF
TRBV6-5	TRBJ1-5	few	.	TGTGCCAGCAGACCCCTTGATGGGACATTTGCGCCCCAGCATTTT	CASRPLDGTFAPQHF
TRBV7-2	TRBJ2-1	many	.	TGTGCCAGCAGCCCAGGAGGGTGGAGGGAGCAGTTCTTC	CASSPGGWREQFF
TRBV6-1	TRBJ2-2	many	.	TGTGCCAGCAGTCCCGACAGGACCACACGCGTCACCGGGGAGCTGTTTTTT	CASSPDRTTRVTGELFF
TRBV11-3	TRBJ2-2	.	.	TGTGCCAGCAGCTACCATACTACGGGTCGGGAGCTGTTTTTT	CASSYHTTGRELFF
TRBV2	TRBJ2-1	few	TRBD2	TGTGCCAGCAGCCTAGCGGGATACTCCTACAATGAGCAGTTCTTC	CASSLAGYSYNEQFF
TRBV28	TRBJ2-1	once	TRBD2	TGTGCCAGCACCGGGGGGTCTGGGCCCTACAATGAGCAGTTCTTC	CASTGGSGPYNEQFF
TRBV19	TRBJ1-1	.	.	TGTGCCAGTAGTGTAGACAGGCGGCGTGGGACTGAAGCTTTCTTT	CASSVDRRRGTEAFF
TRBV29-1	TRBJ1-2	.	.	TGCAGCGTTGAAGATGTCCCACAAGATGGCTACACCTTC	CSVEDVPQDGYTF
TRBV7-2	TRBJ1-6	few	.	TGTGCAATTCGGGACGGCTATTCACCCCTCCACTTT	CAIRDGYSPLHF
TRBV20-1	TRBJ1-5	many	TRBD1	TGCAGTGCTGGACAGGGGGTCGAGCAGCCCCAGCATTTT	CSAGQGVEQPQHF
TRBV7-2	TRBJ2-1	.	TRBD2	TGTGCCAGCAGCCTAGCGGGAGGGAGACGCCGCGGGCGGTTCTTC	CASSLAGGRRRGRFF
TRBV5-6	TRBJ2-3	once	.	TGTGTCAGCAGCCTTTGGATCCTCGGCACAGATACGCAGTATTTT	CVSSLWILGTDTQYF
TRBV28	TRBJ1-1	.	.	TGTGCCAGCCGGACGGAGACTGAAGCTTTCTTT	CASRTETEAFF
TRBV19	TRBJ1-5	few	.	TGTGCCAGTAGTAAACAAAGCAATCAGCCCCAGCATTTT	CASSKQSNQPQHF
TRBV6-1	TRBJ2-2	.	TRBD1	TGTGCCAGCAGGGAACAGGGGGCTGGGACCGGGGAGCTGTTTTTT	CASREQGAGTGELFF
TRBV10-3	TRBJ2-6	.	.	TGTGCCATCAGTGAGGCAGGTTTTGGGGCCAACGTCCTGACTTTC	CAISEAGFGANVLTF
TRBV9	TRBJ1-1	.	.	TGTGCCAGCAGCGGCGGAGGGGGCACTGAAGCTTTCTTT	CASSGGGGTEAFF
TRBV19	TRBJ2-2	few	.	TGTGCCAGTAGTATCGTTCTCGAGGCCGGGGAGCTGTTTTTT	CASSIVLEAGELFF